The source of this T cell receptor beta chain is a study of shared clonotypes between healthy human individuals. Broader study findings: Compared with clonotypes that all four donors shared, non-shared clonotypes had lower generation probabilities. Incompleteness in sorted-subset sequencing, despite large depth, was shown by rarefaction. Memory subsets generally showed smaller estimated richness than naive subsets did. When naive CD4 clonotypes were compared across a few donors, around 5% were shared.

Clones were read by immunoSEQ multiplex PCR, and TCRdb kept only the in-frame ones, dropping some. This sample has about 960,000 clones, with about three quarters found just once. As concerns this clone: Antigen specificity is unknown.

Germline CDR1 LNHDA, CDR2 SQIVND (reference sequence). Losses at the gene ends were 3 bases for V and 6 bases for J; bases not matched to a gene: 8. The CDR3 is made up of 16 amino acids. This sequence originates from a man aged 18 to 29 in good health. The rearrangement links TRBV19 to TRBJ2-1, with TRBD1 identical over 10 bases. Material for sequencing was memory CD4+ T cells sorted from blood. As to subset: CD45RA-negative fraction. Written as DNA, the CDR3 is TGTGCCAGTAGTATTCTTGGGACAGGGGTCCCCAATGAGCAGTTCTTC. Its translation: CASSILGTGVPNEQFF.